The present T cell receptor beta chain was sequenced within a study of post-analysis software for immune sequencing data. Overall study findings and caveats: Batch-matched samples strongly co-clustered by F measure. Among multiple sclerosis patients, normalized Chao1 diversity was significantly below that of controls. Higher frequency in patients than in controls was seen for about five TRBV segments, with TRBV5-6, TRBV5-1 and TRBV20-1 among them.

As to this clonotype: Its specificity is not known.

Built from TCR beta cDNA, the libraries had unique molecular identifiers in them. From the PCR reads, TCRdb called clonotypes with MiXCR, one entry per CDR3 protein. Found here are 160,000 or so distinct CDR3 sequences, roughly 35% of them singletons; the top ten hold 28%. The length of the CDR3 is 14 residues. This specimen was blood, taken after autologous hematopoietic stem cell transplantation. The clonotype originates from a girl between 10 and 17 years old with multiple sclerosis. The chain links TRBV21-1 to TRBJ2-3; the table names TRBD1, a call not compared with the DNA. TRBV21-1 is a recognized pseudogene. CDR3 bases: TGTGCCAGCCCGCGGACAGAGCGCGCAGATACGCAGTATTTT. This encodes CASPRTERADTQYF.